The 9 T cell receptor beta chains in this list originate from one sample, sequenced in a study of response to subunit inactivated influenza vaccine. Each CDR3 protein is one row after TCRdb ran MiXCR on the RT-PCR reads. The sample lists about 500,000 distinct CDR3 sequences, 10% to 15% occurring once. Sample: PBMCs from blood, taken 35 to 45 days after vaccination. The receptors derive from a man aged 45-60 years who received an inactivated influenza vaccine.

This clonotype was observed many times. Here the CDR3 reads CASSLRSGGYNEQFF. The CDR3, as DNA: TGCGCCAGCAGCCTCAGGAGCGGGGGTTACAATGAGCAGTTCTTC. The chain uses TRBV5-1 and TRBJ2-1; TRBD2 matches 8 bases. After removal of 4 bases from V and 4 bases from J, the junction contained 7 bases not matched to a gene. The CDR3 length is 15 residues. Germline CDR1 SGHRS, CDR2 YFSETQ.

This clonotype occurred a few times. The chain links TRBV20-1 to TRBJ2-7; 11 bases are shared with TRBD2. The CDR3 is made up of 14 amino acids. Germline V gene data show CDR1 as DFQATT and CDR2 as SNEGSKA (reference sequence). The CDR3 loop reads CSLPGTSGNYEQYF. CDR3 nucleotides: TGCAGCCTACCCGGGACTAGCGGAAACTACGAGCAGTACTTC.

The V and J genes are TRBV20-1 and TRBJ2-3; the D gene is possibly TRBD2 (6 bases). The ends were cut back, 4 bases at V and 0 bases at J, with 14 bases in the middle. Per the germline V gene, CDR1 is DFQATT and CDR2 is SNEGSKA (reference sequence). The CDR3 extends over 15 amino acids. This CDR3 is CSATRVAASTDTQYF. In DNA form, the CDR3 reads TGCAGTGCTACCCGGGTAGCGGCTAGCACAGATACGCAGTATTTT.

This clonotype has a handful of counts. This chain joins TRBV11-2 and TRBJ2-6; 7 bases line up with TRBD1. The CDR3 consists of 18 residues. Germline values: CDR1 SGHAT, CDR2 FQNNGV. Trimming removed 6 bases from V and 0 bases from J; junction bases left unmatched: 11. In DNA form, the CDR3 reads TGTGCCAGCAGTTTGACGGGACAGTTAACCTCTGGGGCCAACGTCCTGACTTTC. Amino acids: CASSLTGQLTSGANVLTF.

This clonotype has just a few counts. This chain uses TRBV5-6 with TRBJ1-1, with D possibly matching TRBD1 (6 bases). CDR1 and CDR2 from the germline V gene are SGHDT and YYEEEE. The V and J ends lost 0 bases and 7 bases respectively, with 7 bases between them. The length of the CDR3 is 12 residues. The CDR3 is CASSLGGREAFF. CDR3 nucleotides: TGTGCCAGCAGCTTGGGGGGGCGTGAAGCTTTCTTT.

This clonotype was detected a few times. The chain recombines TRBV3-1 with TRBJ1-2, with 7 bases lining up with TRBD1. The V and J ends lost 3 bases and 4 bases, in that order; junction bases with no gene match: 5. The CDR3 is 14 residues long. Germline V gene data show CDR1 as LGHDT and CDR2 as YNNKEL (reference sequence). The CDR3, as DNA: TGTGCCAGCAGCCAGACACAGGGGACCTATGGCTACACCTTC. It codes for CASSQTQGTYGYTF.

This clonotype has at least ten counts. This sequence joins TRBV29-1 and TRBJ2-7, with a weak D call TRBD1 (5 bases). Trimming shortened V by 5 bases and J by 0 bases, and 20 bases separated the two germline ends. The CDR3 has 16 residues. Germline CDR1 and CDR2: SQVTM and ANQGSEA. In DNA form, the CDR3 reads TGCAGCGTTAGTGGGGTCGGCAGGGCAAGCTCCTACGAGCAGTACTTC. This translates into CSVSGVGRASSYEQYF.

This clonotype was found a few times. The V and J genes are TRBV20-1 and TRBJ2-7; either TRBD1 or TRBD2 may supply D (5 bases each). This CDR3 has 13 residues. Between the trimmed V and J ends, which lost 6 bases and 2 bases, there was a span of 14 bases. Germline CDR1 is DFQATT and CDR2 is SNEGSKA (reference sequence). CDR3: CSAPGEGTYEQYF. The CDR3, as DNA: TGCAGTGCCCCAGGAGAGGGGACCTACGAGCAGTACTTC.

In its sample, this clonotype was seen many times. V usage is TRBV5-1 and J usage is TRBJ1-1; D gene unclear. Trimming shortened V by 0 bases and J by 6 bases, and 18 bases separated the two germline ends. Per the germline V gene, CDR1 is SGHRS and CDR2 is YFSETQ. This CDR3 comprises 16 residues. CDR3 residues: CASSLGRTAVLSEAFF. The CDR3 nucleotides are TGCGCCAGCAGCTTGGGGCGGACTGCCGTGTTGTCTGAAGCTTTCTTT.